Listed below are T cell receptor beta chains from one sample, sequenced in a study of T cell repertoires in cytomegalovirus infection. Via MiXCR, TCRdb re-called the reads, giving one row per CDR3 protein. Of some 920,000 distinct CDR3 sequences detected, about a third appear once; the ten largest clones hold 11% to 15%. These receptors have no known antigen. The sequenced sample was cultured CD8+ T cells from PBMCs, obtained from culture after CMV antigen stimulation. The source is a human donor in good health (CMV status not recorded). Some clones in this sample may be carry-over from other donors' samples. Both conserved end residues are part of each CDR3. D genes are given only for firm matches. Rows may omit the clone size; those that give it use once, few, many or a size class.

clone_size	d_call	v_call	j_call	cdr3_nt	cdr3_aa
few	-	TRBV7-8	TRBJ1-4	TGTGCCAGCAGCTGGGGGGTCCGTGAACTGTTTTTT	CASSWGVRELFF
-	TRBD1	TRBV3-1	TRBJ1-2	TGTGCCAGCAGCCAACGGGACAGGGGCAACTATGGCTACACCTTC	CASSQRDRGNYGYTF
-	TRBD1	TRBV5-6	TRBJ2-1	TGTGCCAGCAGCTTGAGGGACAGGCCCTACAATGAGCAGTTCTTC	CASSLRDRPYNEQFF
-	TRBD1	TRBV11-2	TRBJ1-2	TGTGCCAGCAGCCTCTCCGGGACAGCACTCTATGGCTACACCTTC	CASSLSGTALYGYTF
few	-	TRBV6-5	TRBJ2-5	TGTGCCAGCAGTTACGGTCCGCCCCGGACCGAGACCCAGTACTTC	CASSYGPPRTETQYF
many	-	TRBV11-3	TRBJ2-1	TGTGCCAGCAGCTTAGAGGGGATTGAGCAGTTCTTC	CASSLEGIEQFF
-	TRBD1	TRBV9	TRBJ2-1	TGTGCCAGCAGCGGGGGGACAGGGGCCCGGGAGAAGTTCTTC	CASSGGTGAREKFF
once	-	TRBV29-1	TRBJ1-2	TGCAGCGTTCGCGGCTCTATCTGGGAAGGGAGAGGCTATGGCTACACCTTC	CSVRGSIWEGRGYGYTF
-	-	TRBV4-3	TRBJ2-1	TGCGCCAGCAGCGCCCCCGGGGCCTACAATGAGCAGTTCTTC	CASSAPGAYNEQFF
-	-	TRBV11-2	TRBJ2-6	TGTGCCAGCAGCTTACTCCCTTACTCTGGGGCCAACGTCCTGACTTTC	CASSLLPYSGANVLTF
few	TRBD2	TRBV7-9	TRBJ2-5	TGTGCCAGCAGCTTAGCGATAGCGGGGGGTCAAGAGACCCAGTACTTC	CASSLAIAGGQETQYF
-	-	TRBV7-9	TRBJ1-1	TGTGCCAGCCGTCAAGAGGGTGGCACTGAAGCTTTCTTT	CASRQEGGTEAFF
-	TRBD2	TRBV4-1	TRBJ2-1	TGCGCCAGCAGCCAAGAAACTACTAGCGGGGGGAGCTACCCTTACAATGAGCAGTTCTTC	CASSQETTSGGSYPYNEQFF
many	TRBD1	TRBV7-6	TRBJ1-2	TGTGCCAGCAGCGCGGGACAGGGTACGAATGGCTACACCTTC	CASSAGQGTNGYTF
few	TRBD2	TRBV27	TRBJ2-4	TGTGCCAGCAGTCTGACTAGCGGGGGGGCCGGAAACATTCAGTACTTC	CASSLTSGGAGNIQYF
many	-	TRBV7-7	TRBJ2-7	TGTGCTAGCAGCTTAGGGGAGGCCACCTCCTTCGAGCAGTACTTC	CASSLGEATSFEQYF
-	-	TRBV3-1	TRBJ2-2	TGCGCCAGCAGCCAAGTGGAAACCGGGGAGCTGTTTTTT	CASSQVETGELFF
-	-	TRBV4-1	TRBJ2-1	TGCGCCAGCAGCCAGAAACGGACTTCCAATATTTACAATGAGCAGTTCTTC	CASSQKRTSNIYNEQFF
many	TRBD1	TRBV12-3/TRBV12-4	TRBJ1-2	TGTGCCAGCAGTTTCCCGGGACAGGACTATGGCTACACCTTC	CASSFPGQDYGYTF
-	TRBD1	TRBV6-6	TRBJ1-2	TGTGCCAGCAGTGACGGACAGGGAGGCTATGGCTACACCTTC	CASSDGQGGYGYTF
few	-	TRBV6-5	TRBJ1-2	TGTGCCAGCAGTTACTCCCAGGGAGCGGAAGGCTACACCTTC	CASSYSQGAEGYTF
-	-	TRBV7-6	TRBJ2-1	TGTGCTAGCAGCAAATGGGGTGACAGAGAGCAGTTCTTC	CASSKWGDREQFF
-	-	TRBV2	TRBJ2-1	TGTGCCAGCATGGGGCAGTTCTTC	CASMGQFF
-	-	TRBV19	TRBJ1-4	TGTGCCTGCAGTGGCAGTCTGAAAGAAAAACTGTTTTTT	CACSGSLKEKLFF
few	TRBD1	TRBV12-3/TRBV12-4	TRBJ1-4	TGTGCCAGCAGTTTTATATTACCGTCCGGGACAGTGGATAATGAAAAACTGTTTTTT	CASSFILPSGTVDNEKLFF
-	-	TRBV12-3/TRBV12-4	TRBJ2-1	TGTGCCAGCAGTTTTTGGCGGGACAATGAGCAGTTCTTC	CASSFWRDNEQFF
few	TRBD2	TRBV7-9	TRBJ2-1	TGTGCCAGCAGCTCACTAGCGGGGGAGTTATACAATGAGCAGTTCTTC	CASSSLAGELYNEQFF
-	TRBD1	TRBV19	TRBJ1-1	TGTGCCAGTAAATCTATCCAGGGGGGGTCGACTGAAGCTTTCTTT	CASKSIQGGSTEAFF
-	-	TRBV2	TRBJ1-1	TGTGCCAGCCTACCCACGGGACCGAACACTGAAGCTTTCTTT	CASLPTGPNTEAFF
few	-	TRBV2	TRBJ2-1	TGTGCCAGCAGGGTACCAGGGTCCTACAATGAGCAGTTCTTC	CASRVPGSYNEQFF
-	TRBD1	TRBV6-1	TRBJ2-3	TGTGCCAGCATGGAGCAAGGTGGGACAGCGAAGTTGACAGATACGCAGTATTTT	CASMEQGGTAKLTDTQYF
-	-	TRBV12-3/TRBV12-4	TRBJ2-5	TGTGCCAGCAGTACGGACGACGGGGCCACACAAGAGACCCAGTACTTC	CASSTDDGATQETQYF
few	TRBD1	TRBV6-5	TRBJ1-2	TGTGCCAGCAGTTCGTCCGGGACAGGGGTCTATGGCTACACCTTC	CASSSSGTGVYGYTF
few	TRBD2	TRBV15	TRBJ2-3	TGTGCCACCAGCCAGCCACAGCGGGGGGGCCGAGATACGCAGTATTTT	CATSQPQRGGRDTQYF
-	TRBD1	TRBV9	TRBJ2-3	TGTGCCAGCAGCGTAGCGGAAGGGACAGGAAACACAGATACGCAGTATTTT	CASSVAEGTGNTDTQYF
-	TRBD1	TRBV28	TRBJ2-4	TGTGCCAGCAGTGGGACAGTCAACATTCAGTACTTC	CASSGTVNIQYF
few	-	TRBV10-3	TRBJ2-1	TGTGCCATCAGTGAGCGGGGAGACTACAATGAGCAGTTCTTC	CAISERGDYNEQFF
-	-	TRBV4-3	TRBJ1-1	TGCGCCAGCAGCCAAGTGACCGAAGACAGGGAAGCTTTCTTT	CASSQVTEDREAFF
-	-	TRBV15	TRBJ1-1	TGTGCCACCAGCAGAGATTGGGGTAACACTGAAGCTTTCTTT	CATSRDWGNTEAFF
-	TRBD1	TRBV10-3	TRBJ2-4	TGTGCCATCAGTGATCCTTCGACAGGGGTTGAAAACATTCAGTACTTC	CAISDPSTGVENIQYF
-	-	TRBV5-1	TRBJ1-5	TGCGCCAGCAGCGAGGGACCCGTGCAGCCCCAGCATTTT	CASSEGPVQPQHF
few	-	TRBV4-2	TRBJ1-1	TGTGCCAGCAGCCCGGGACACCGAATGAACACTGAAGCTTTCTTT	CASSPGHRMNTEAFF
-	TRBD2	TRBV7-6	TRBJ2-7	TGTGCCAGCAGCTTAGAGGCCGCTAGCGGGGGGACCTACGAGCAGTACTTC	CASSLEAASGGTYEQYF
-	-	TRBV10-1	TRBJ2-6	TGCGCCAGCAGTGAGTCAGGGGCTGGGGCCAACGTCCTGACTTTC	CASSESGAGANVLTF
many	-	TRBV7-2	TRBJ1-3	TGTGCCAGCAGCTTAGCAGGGACTGACACCATATATTTT	CASSLAGTDTIYF
few	TRBD2	TRBV4-1	TRBJ2-3	TGCGCCAGCAGCCTACCATCTGGTACTAGCGGTGGAGGGAGCACAGATACGCAGTATTTT	CASSLPSGTSGGGSTDTQYF
-	-	TRBV2	TRBJ2-7	TGTGCCAGCAGTGAAGCTGTGGAGGGGGGCGGACCCTACGAGCAGTACTTC	CASSEAVEGGGPYEQYF